The 17 T cell receptor beta chains in this list originate from one sample, sequenced in a study of T-cell memory formation after mild COVID-19. One entry per CDR3 protein results from TCRdb running MiXCR on the 5' RACE reads. The sample includes under 650,000 distinct CDR3 sequences, approximately 18% of them seen just once. Material: PBMCs or a T cell subset sorted from them (not recorded which). These receptors were collected from an adult woman who had mild COVID-19 (a few samples of this study predate the infection). Cell type and time point are not known.

This clonotype was seen a handful of times. The chain has TRBV12-3 or TRBV12-4 and TRBJ1-6, with 8 nucleotides matching TRBD1. J was trimmed by 7 bases and V by 5 bases; bases with no gene match: 7. The length of the CDR3 is 15 residues. The CDR3 loop reads CASSLQGARNSPLHF. For the CDR3, the DNA is TGTGCCAGCAGTCTTCAGGGGGCGCGAAATTCACCCCTCCACTTT.

The table lists this clonotype with a few counts. The chain has TRBV29-1 and TRBJ2-7; 7 bases fit TRBD1. The CDR3 has 13 residues. V was pared by 7 bases and J by 5 bases, with 11 bases of the junction left unmatched. CDR1 SQVTM and CDR2 ANQGSEA come from the germline V gene. In nucleotides, the CDR3 is TGCAGCGGGCGCACCGGACAGGTAAACGAGCAGTACTTC. Translating gives CSGRTGQVNEQYF.

Many counts were recorded for this clonotype. This chain joins TRBV7-3 and TRBJ2-3; 7 bases agree with TRBD1. Germline lookup yields CDR1 SGHTA and CDR2 FQGTGA. The CDR3 is 14 residues long. V dropped 5 bases and J dropped 1; count of bases not matched to a gene: 3. CDR3 sequence: CASSPGTGTDTQYF. The CDR3 DNA is TGTGCCAGCAGCCCAGGGACAGGCACAGATACGCAGTATTTT.

The chain recombines TRBV6-1 with TRBJ2-7; D possibly matches TRBD1 or TRBD2 (5 bases each). Looked up from germline, CDR1 is MNHNS and CDR2 is SASEGT. Trimming removed 2 bases from V and 0 bases from J, with 11 bases in between. The CDR3 runs 15 residues. The CDR3 coding sequence is TGTGCCAGCAGTGAAATTGGGACCTACTCCTACGAGCAGTACTTC. It encodes CASSEIGTYSYEQYF.

This rearrangement joins TRBV5-1 to TRBJ2-1; possible D gene TRBD2, 6 bases. Germline loops: CDR1 SGHRS, CDR2 YFSETQ. CDR3 length: 16 residues. V lost 0 bases and J lost 0, with 10 bases in between. DNA of the CDR3: TGCGCCAGCAGCTTGGGGGACTTCGGCTCCTACAATGAGCAGTTCTTC. It codes for CASSLGDFGSYNEQFF.

The J gene is TRBJ2-3, the V gene TRBV30, with D possibly being TRBD2 (7 bases). CDR3 length: 15 residues. Trimming removed 2 bases at V and 5 bases at J, with 17 bases between. Germline assignment: CDR1 GTSNPN and CDR2 SVGIG (reference sequence). Written as DNA, the CDR3 is TGTGCCTGGAGTAATAGCGGGCGAGGGGGAGATACGCAGTATTTT. It encodes CAWSNSGRGGDTQYF.

The table lists this clonotype with a few counts. The chain is built from TRBV6-2 or TRBV6-3 and TRBJ2-7, with D perhaps matching TRBD1 or TRBD2 (5 bases each). In germline, CDR1 is MNHEY, CDR2 SVGEGT. V shed 0 bases and J shed 0 bases, with 21 bases lying between them. The CDR3 extends over 19 amino acids. The CDR3 nucleotides are TGTGCCAGCAGTTACTCCCGGGACCACCTATTGGAAAGCTCCTACGAGCAGTACTTC. Amino acid sequence: CASSYSRDHLLESSYEQYF.

The chain links TRBV5-1 to TRBJ2-7; D gene uncertain. The length of the CDR3 is 12 residues. CDR1 and CDR2 from the germline V gene are SGHRS and YFSETQ. V lost 3 bases and J lost 5, with 9 bases in between. This CDR3 reads CASSSRNHEQYF. CDR3 DNA sequence: TGCGCCAGCAGCTCCAGGAACCACGAGCAGTACTTC. Full variable domain (missing parts from reference TRBV5-1 and TRBJ2-7): KAGVTQTPRYLIKTRGQQVTLSCSPISGHRSVSWYQQTPGQGLQFLFEYFSETQRNKGNFPGRFSGRQFSNSRSEMNVSTLELGDSALYLCASSSRNHEQYFGPGTRLTVT.

This clonotype came up a few times. V and J are TRBV4-1 and TRBJ1-2; 7 nucleotides agree with TRBD1. CDR1 is MGHRA, CDR2 YSYEKL, per germline. The junction had 11 bases not matched to a gene; V was cut back by 0 bases and J by 7 bases. There are 16 residues in the CDR3. For the CDR3, the DNA is TGCGCCAGCAGCCAAGACCGGGACAGCCTGACGCGTGGCTACACCTTC. Residues: CASSQDRDSLTRGYTF.

This chain joins TRBV29-1 and TRBJ2-1, with a weak D call TRBD2 (5 bases). V was shortened by 0 bases and J by 1 base, with 13 bases between the two germline ends. Germline lookup yields CDR1 SQVTM and CDR2 ANQGSEA. The length of the CDR3 is 16 residues. The CDR3 reads CSVEDTGEPSYNEQFF. In DNA form, the CDR3 reads TGCAGCGTTGAAGACACCGGGGAGCCATCCTACAATGAGCAGTTCTTC.

The genes are TRBV6-2 or TRBV6-3 and TRBJ2-1; possible D gene TRBD2, 6 bases. Germline V CDR1 and CDR2: MNHEY, SVGEGT. V was trimmed by 4 bases and J by 6 bases, leaving 13 bases between them. The CDR3 contains 14 residues. In DNA form, the CDR3 reads TGTGCCAGCAGTTGGCGGGACCGGGTCAATGAGCAGTTCTTC. The encoded protein is CASSWRDRVNEQFF.

The sample holds a few counts of this clonotype. The chain links TRBV9 to TRBJ2-2; weak D call: TRBD2 (5 bases). The CDR3 length is 15 residues. V lost 1 base to trimming and J lost 4 bases, with 11 bases between them. Germline loops: CDR1 SGDLS, CDR2 YYNGEE. The CDR3: CASSVTGIGTGELFF. The CDR3 DNA sequence: TGTGCCAGCAGCGTAACGGGAATTGGCACCGGGGAGCTGTTTTTT.

J is TRBJ2-1 and V is TRBV3-1, with D unclear. The CDR3 consists of 16 residues. In germline, CDR1 is LGHDT, CDR2 YNNKEL (reference sequence). V lost 0 bases, J lost 0 bases, and 9 bases lay in between. The CDR3 sequence is CASSQDSRFSYNEQFF. CDR3 sequence (DNA): TGTGCCAGCAGCCAAGATTCGCGGTTCTCCTACAATGAGCAGTTCTTC.

This CDR3 reads CASSLWVGAQETQYF. CDR3 coding DNA: TGTGCCAGCAGTTTGTGGGTGGGGGCCCAAGAGACCCAGTACTTC. The gene calls are TRBV12-3 or TRBV12-4 and TRBJ2-5, with TRBD1 as a possible D gene (6 bases). The V gene lost 3 bases and the J gene lost 1 base, with 12 bases spanning the gap. CDR3 size: 15 residues.

The CDR3 sequence is CATSVSGTGEAQYF. CDR3 bases: TGTGCCACCAGTGTGTCCGGGACTGGGGAGGCTCAGTACTTC. The V and J genes are TRBV24-1 and TRBJ2-5; perhaps TRBD2 as D (6 bases). Deletions cut 5 bases from V and 11 bases from J, with 20 bases between. This CDR3 has 14 amino acids. The germline V gene encodes CDR1 KGHDR and CDR2 SFDVKD.

This chain joins TRBV18 and TRBJ2-5, with no clear D. This CDR3 region has 13 residues. From germline, CDR1 is KGHSH and CDR2 LQKENI. The ends were cut back, 2 bases at V and 5 bases at J, with 9 bases in the middle. Written as DNA, the CDR3 is TGTGCCAGCTCACCAGTTAGAGAGGAGACCCAGTACTTC. Translation gives CASSPVREETQYF.

The gene calls are TRBV19 and TRBJ2-7; D not certain. The CDR3 has 12 amino acids. CDR1 and CDR2 from the germline V gene are LNHDA and SQIVND (reference sequence). Trimming cost V 1 base and J 5 bases, with 6 bases left between them. The CDR3 region is CASSIAGNEQYF. The CDR3 DNA reads TGTGCCAGTAGTATAGCAGGAAACGAGCAGTACTTC.